Included here is one T cell receptor beta chain sequence, with context. It has no known antigen specificity. No clone much larger than this one lies a single base away; base qualities are absent. At one collaborating source in Seattle, patients were enrolled during active infection and were followed longitudinally through the course of disease. Each collaborating institution followed its own protocols to collect whole blood in K2EDTA tubes. Collaborator samples were shipped for TCRbeta analysis as frozen whole blood, isolated PBMCs, or DNA extracted from either sample type. TCRbeta CDR3 regions were amplified from genomic DNA using the immunoSEQ Assay, a bias-controlled multiplex PCR. In the source study's methods: Nucleated cell counts per sample were estimated from amplification of reference gene primers within the assay. To quantify the absolute abundance of each unique TCRbeta CDR3 rearrangement, sequence reads were collapsed and filtered. For each sample, productive Simpson clonality was calculated as the square root of Simpson's diversity index across productive rearrangements. TCRdb's version of the immuneACCESS table is confined to in-frame rearrangements and falls short of the full clone set. An unresolved V gene accounts for under half of the shortfall where checked; the remainder is of unknown origin. V and J calls and clone size are those listed in that table; D and trimming were worked out from the DNA. The sample table contains about 220,000 clones; only one count was recorded for 82% of them. Of the sample, 5.2% is held by the ten largest clones.

This entry belongs to a study of blood T cell repertoires in COVID-19 (dated by TCRdb to 2020 to 2021). With respect to the entire study: Collaborator samples came from the United States, Italy and Spain and covered acute and convalescent phases of COVID-19. The prospective study material was composed of cDNA or gDNA derived from T cells, B-cell-depleted T cells, or PBMCs. Deeply sampled blood TCRbeta repertoires from subjects exposed to, actively infected with, or recovered from COVID-19 were included in the dataset. The repertoires were released in a freely available public database meant as a resource for research on the immune response to SARS-CoV-2. The samples were drawn from two sources: the first 160 participants of the ongoing ImmuneRACE study, and 1,000 to 1,500 subjects contributed by 6 global collaborators. Sample metadata almost always included a de-identified subject ID, COVID-19 status, age in years and sex. Where HLA class I and class II types were available, the types were taken from metadata supplied by the sample provider, not from assay-based typing.

From the germline V gene, CDR1 is SGHTA and CDR2 is FQGTGA. Trimmed from V: 2 bases; trimmed from J: 11 bases; junction bases lacking a gene match: 7. The CDR3 measures 13 amino acids from cysteine to phenylalanine. Here the CDR3 DNA is all that survives: 39 bases in frame from base 1. Study-level results and caveats: The quantity of clinical and demographic metadata differed by source and by participant and was supplied without curation.

This clonotype was sampled from a woman in her 70s with COVID-19, enrolled during active disease. The chain employs TRBV7-3 and TRBJ1-1; 8 junctional bases match TRBD1. The sequenced sample was peripheral blood. The nucleotides read TGTGCCAGCAGCTTATCCCTCGGGACAGGCGCTTTCTTT. It encodes CASSLSLGTGAFF. Supplemented by the reference TRBV7-3 and TRBJ1-1 proteins around the CDR3, the complete variable domain is GAGVSQTPSNKVTEKGKYVELRCDPISGHTALYWYRQSLGQGPEFLIYFQGTGAADDSGLPNDRFFAVRPEGSVSTLKIQRTERGDSAVYLCASSLSLGTGAFFGQGTRLTVV.